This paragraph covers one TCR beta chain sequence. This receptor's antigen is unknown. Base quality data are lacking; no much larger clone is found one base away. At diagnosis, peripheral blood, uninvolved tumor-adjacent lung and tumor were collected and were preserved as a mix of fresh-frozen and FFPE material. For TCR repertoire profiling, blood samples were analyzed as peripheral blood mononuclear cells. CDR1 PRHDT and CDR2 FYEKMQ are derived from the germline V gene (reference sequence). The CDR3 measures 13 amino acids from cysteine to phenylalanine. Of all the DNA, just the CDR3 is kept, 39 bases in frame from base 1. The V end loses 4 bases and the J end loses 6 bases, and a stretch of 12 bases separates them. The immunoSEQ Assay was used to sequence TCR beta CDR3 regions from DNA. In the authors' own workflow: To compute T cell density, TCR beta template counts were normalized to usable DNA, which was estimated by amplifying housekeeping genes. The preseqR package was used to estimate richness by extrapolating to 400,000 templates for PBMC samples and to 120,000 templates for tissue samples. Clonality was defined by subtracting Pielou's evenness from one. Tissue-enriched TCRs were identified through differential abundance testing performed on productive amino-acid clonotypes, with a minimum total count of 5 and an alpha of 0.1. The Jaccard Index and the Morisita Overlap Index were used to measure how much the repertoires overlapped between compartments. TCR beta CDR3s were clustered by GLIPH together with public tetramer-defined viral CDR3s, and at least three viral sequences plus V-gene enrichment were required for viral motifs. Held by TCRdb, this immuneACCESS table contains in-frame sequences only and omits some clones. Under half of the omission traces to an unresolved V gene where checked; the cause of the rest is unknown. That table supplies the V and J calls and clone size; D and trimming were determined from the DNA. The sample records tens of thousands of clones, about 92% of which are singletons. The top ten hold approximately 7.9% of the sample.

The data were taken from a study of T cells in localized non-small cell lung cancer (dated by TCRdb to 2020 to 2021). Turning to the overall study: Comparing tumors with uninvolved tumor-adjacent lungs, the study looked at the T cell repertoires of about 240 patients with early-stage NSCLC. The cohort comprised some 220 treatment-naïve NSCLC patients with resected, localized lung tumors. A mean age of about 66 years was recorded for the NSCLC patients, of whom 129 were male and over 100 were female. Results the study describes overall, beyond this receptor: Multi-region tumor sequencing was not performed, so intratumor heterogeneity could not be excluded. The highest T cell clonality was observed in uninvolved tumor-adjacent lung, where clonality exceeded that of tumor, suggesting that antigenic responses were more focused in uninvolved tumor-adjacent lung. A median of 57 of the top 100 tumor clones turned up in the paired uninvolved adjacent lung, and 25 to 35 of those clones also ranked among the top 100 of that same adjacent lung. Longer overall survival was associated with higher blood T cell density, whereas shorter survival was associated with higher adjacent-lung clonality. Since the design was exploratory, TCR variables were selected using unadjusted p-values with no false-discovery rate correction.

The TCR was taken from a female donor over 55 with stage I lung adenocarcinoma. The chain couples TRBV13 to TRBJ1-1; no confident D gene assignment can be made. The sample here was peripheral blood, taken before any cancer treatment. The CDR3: CASSSPGIAEAFF. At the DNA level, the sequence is TGTGCCAGCAGCTCCCCGGGGATAGCTGAAGCTTTCTTT.